The present T cell receptor (beta chain) was sequenced within a study of T cell changes during pregnancy in multiple sclerosis. The assay was immunoSEQ multiplex PCR, and TCRdb's table has in-frame clones only and misses some. This table holds about 100,000 clones, around nine tenths found once. The CDR3 loop spans 11 amino acids. The germline V gene encodes CDR1 DFQATT and CDR2 SNEGSKA (reference sequence). Losses at the gene ends were 5 bases for V and 6 bases for J; bases not matched to a gene: 3. The chain has TRBV20-1 and TRBJ2-7, with 8 bases matching TRBD2. The starting material was peripheral blood, obtained in the second trimester of pregnancy. The sequence was obtained from a female donor with multiple sclerosis, enrolled in a pregnancy study. CDR3 residues: CSARRGGEQYF. The CDR3, as DNA: TGCAGTGCTCGACGGGGGGGCGAGCAGTACTTC.